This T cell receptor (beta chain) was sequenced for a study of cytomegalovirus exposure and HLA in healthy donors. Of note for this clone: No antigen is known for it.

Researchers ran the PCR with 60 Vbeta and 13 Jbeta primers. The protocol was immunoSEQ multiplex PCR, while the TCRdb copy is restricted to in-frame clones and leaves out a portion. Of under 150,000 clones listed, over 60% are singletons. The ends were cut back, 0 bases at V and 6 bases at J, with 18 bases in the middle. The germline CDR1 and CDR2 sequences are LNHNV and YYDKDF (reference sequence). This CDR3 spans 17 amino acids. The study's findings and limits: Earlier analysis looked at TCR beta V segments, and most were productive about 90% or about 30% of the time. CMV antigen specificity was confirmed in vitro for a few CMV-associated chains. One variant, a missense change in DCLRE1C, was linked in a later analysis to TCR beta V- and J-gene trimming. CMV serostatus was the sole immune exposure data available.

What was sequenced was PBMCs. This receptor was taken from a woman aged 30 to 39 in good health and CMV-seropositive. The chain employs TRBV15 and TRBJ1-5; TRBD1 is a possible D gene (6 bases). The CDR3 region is CATSRDVFGGGRQPQHF. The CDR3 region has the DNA TGTGCCACCAGCAGAGATGTTTTCGGGGGGGGGCGTCAGCCCCAGCATTTT. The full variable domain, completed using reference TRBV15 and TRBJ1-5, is DAMVIQNPRYQVTQFGKPVTLSCSQTLNHNVMYWYQQKSSQAPKLLFHYYDKDFNNEADTPDNFQSRRPNTSFCFLDIRSPGLGDTAMYLCATSRDVFGGGRQPQHFGDGTRLSIL.